A selection of T cell receptor beta chains follows, all from one sample in a study of blood T cell repertoires in COVID-19. The data were produced by immunoSEQ multiplex PCR, yet TCRdb's version contains in-frame clones alone and is incomplete. The profile shows 55,000 to 60,000 clones, roughly 84% of them singletons. Input material: peripheral blood. The receptors derive from a man in his forties with active COVID-19. Each CDR3 is given without its conserved first and last residue. Fields, in order: CDR3 length, V gene, J gene, CDR3 protein.

CDR3 length: 15
V gene: TRBV15
J gene: TRBJ2-3
CDR3 protein: ATSRDNPAGYTDTQY

CDR3 length: 9
V gene: TRBV29-1
J gene: TRBJ2-7
CDR3 protein: SVAGTYEQY

CDR3 length: 13
V gene: TRBV7-8
J gene: TRBJ1-5
CDR3 protein: ASSLDRGNNQPQH

CDR3 length: 12
V gene: TRBV6-5
J gene: TRBJ1-5
CDR3 protein: ASSYVQGGQPQH

CDR3 length: 10
V gene: TRBV2
J gene: TRBJ1-2
CDR3 protein: ASNPDRGDYT

CDR3 length: 15
V gene: TRBV27
J gene: TRBJ2-6
CDR3 protein: ASRLRDSYSGANVLT

CDR3 length: 13
V gene: TRBV7-3
J gene: TRBJ2-3
CDR3 protein: ASSPTPGSTDTQY

CDR3 length: 11
V gene: TRBV10-2
J gene: TRBJ2-6
CDR3 protein: ASRDTGANVLT

CDR3 length: 13
V gene: TRBV20-1
J gene: TRBJ2-1
CDR3 protein: SASRRDRVYNEQF

CDR3 length: 14
V gene: TRBV27
J gene: TRBJ2-4
CDR3 protein: ASSLISGTSKNIQY

CDR3 length: 17
V gene: TRBV10-1
J gene: TRBJ2-4
CDR3 protein: ASSEPGTSGGLTKNIQY

CDR3 length: 13
V gene: TRBV6-6
J gene: TRBJ2-1
CDR3 protein: ASSYSEPTYNEQF

CDR3 length: 16
V gene: TRBV3-1/TRBV3-2
J gene: TRBJ2-1
CDR3 protein: ASSQVGAGNGSLNEQF

CDR3 length: 13
V gene: TRBV12-2
J gene: TRBJ1-1
CDR3 protein: ASRLTYRGDTEAF

CDR3 length: 10
V gene: TRBV28
J gene: TRBJ2-7
CDR3 protein: ASSSGGPEQY

CDR3 length: 11
V gene: TRBV10-3
J gene: TRBJ1-1
CDR3 protein: AISESANTEAF

CDR3 length: 12
V gene: TRBV10-2
J gene: TRBJ2-7
CDR3 protein: ASRVLAGVSEQY

CDR3 length: 10
V gene: TRBV18
J gene: TRBJ1-1
CDR3 protein: ASSPTGEEAF

CDR3 length: 13
V gene: TRBV6-5
J gene: TRBJ1-2
CDR3 protein: ASRTNGQANYGYT

CDR3 length: 13
V gene: TRBV5-6
J gene: TRBJ2-3
CDR3 protein: ASSLAGGSTDTQY

CDR3 length: 11
V gene: TRBV3-1/TRBV3-2
J gene: TRBJ1-2
CDR3 protein: ASSQRGFNGYT

CDR3 length: 10
V gene: TRBV9
J gene: TRBJ2-3
CDR3 protein: ASSVATDTQY

CDR3 length: 12
V gene: TRBV27
J gene: TRBJ2-7
CDR3 protein: ASSPTGAPYEQY

CDR3 length: 15
V gene: TRBV7-9
J gene: TRBJ2-1
CDR3 protein: ASSPPFRSVSYNEQF

CDR3 length: 13
V gene: TRBV6-2/TRBV6-3
J gene: TRBJ2-1
CDR3 protein: ASSTAGLTYNEQF

CDR3 length: 12
V gene: TRBV7-9
J gene: TRBJ2-5
CDR3 protein: ASNVAVVSETQY

CDR3 length: 10
V gene: TRBV28
J gene: TRBJ1-4
CDR3 protein: ASSWRSEKLF

CDR3 length: 12
V gene: TRBV6-5
J gene: TRBJ2-7
CDR3 protein: ASKPPMESYEQY

CDR3 length: 12
V gene: TRBV19
J gene: TRBJ2-2
CDR3 protein: ASAGGPWSGELF

CDR3 length: 17
V gene: TRBV7-2
J gene: TRBJ2-7
CDR3 protein: ASSLVGIPPAGLTYEQY

CDR3 length: 9
V gene: TRBV16
J gene: TRBJ1-1
CDR3 protein: ASSRSTEAF

CDR3 length: 11
V gene: TRBV5-6
J gene: TRBJ1-2
CDR3 protein: ASSPTPNYGYT

CDR3 length: 14
V gene: TRBV6-2/TRBV6-3
J gene: TRBJ2-2
CDR3 protein: ASSYFLSAGTGELF

CDR3 length: 9
V gene: TRBV30
J gene: TRBJ2-7
CDR3 protein: AWSDSLEQY

CDR3 length: 13
V gene: TRBV7-9
J gene: TRBJ2-3
CDR3 protein: ASSWGQGSTDTQY

CDR3 length: 14
V gene: TRBV5-6
J gene: TRBJ2-3
CDR3 protein: ASSSLGGRGTDTQY

CDR3 length: 13
V gene: TRBV19
J gene: TRBJ2-5
CDR3 protein: ASSRTSGFQETQY

CDR3 length: 13
V gene: TRBV2
J gene: TRBJ2-7
CDR3 protein: ASRGGTGRSYEQY

CDR3 length: 10
V gene: TRBV27
J gene: TRBJ2-1
CDR3 protein: ASRAGGNEQF

CDR3 length: 12
V gene: TRBV7-3
J gene: TRBJ1-6
CDR3 protein: ASSLAVSNSPLH

CDR3 length: 9
V gene: TRBV7-9
J gene: TRBJ2-5
CDR3 protein: ASSPSETQY

CDR3 length: 12
V gene: TRBV28
J gene: TRBJ2-3
CDR3 protein: ASKGDTHTDTQY

CDR3 length: 12
V gene: TRBV9
J gene: TRBJ2-7
CDR3 protein: ASSVAGGGYEQY

CDR3 length: 14
V gene: TRBV28
J gene: TRBJ2-1
CDR3 protein: ASNEGATKFYNEQF

CDR3 length: 11
V gene: TRBV29-1
J gene: TRBJ2-7
CDR3 protein: SVTTRPVYEQY

CDR3 length: 14
V gene: TRBV2
J gene: TRBJ1-5
CDR3 protein: ASSPWGQGGGQPQH

CDR3 length: 14
V gene: TRBV3-1/TRBV3-2
J gene: TRBJ2-4
CDR3 protein: ASSQGLAGGENIQY

CDR3 length: 11
V gene: TRBV6-5
J gene: TRBJ2-5
CDR3 protein: ASSTGHQETQY

CDR3 length: 12
V gene: TRBV7-8
J gene: TRBJ1-2
CDR3 protein: ASSLQTGNYGYT